This entry is about one T cell receptor beta chain. The assay was immunoSEQ multiplex PCR, and TCRdb's table has in-frame clones only and misses some. The repertoire holds some 15,000 clones, with more than 65% as singletons. This record comes from a study of T cells after somatic rescue of genetic block. Germline values: CDR1 LNHDA, CDR2 SQIVND (reference sequence). CDR3 size: 19 residues. J lost 3 bases, V lost 7 bases, and 20 bases had no gene match. Sequencing input: peripheral blood mononuclear cells (PBMCs). The TCR was taken from a boy under 18. The chain joins TRBV19 to TRBJ1-5; 8 positions agree with TRBD1. The CDR3, as DNA: TGTGCCAGTAAACTCGGACAGGGAAAACTGGGTGGCCACAATCAGCCCCAGCATTTT. This sequence encodes CASKLGQGKLGGHNQPQHF.